What follows is one TCR beta chain and its context. This record belongs to a study of blood T cell repertoires in COVID-19. Method: immunoSEQ multiplex PCR; TCRdb's copy keeps in-frame clones and lacks some. Seen here are about 260,000 clones, about 83% observed once, and the top ten hold roughly 1.9%. The CDR3 is 16 residues long. V was shortened by 4 bases and J by 2 bases, with 14 bases between the two germline ends. Germline CDR1 and CDR2: MDHEN and SYDVKM. The sequence derives from a woman in her fifties or sixties who had recovered from COVID-19. Source material: PBMCs or T cells enriched from blood (not recorded which). The rearrangement joins TRBV28 to TRBJ1-4; D not resolved. The chain's CDR3 is CASSSPGGMTNEKLFF. Here the CDR3 DNA reads TGTGCCAGCAGTTCCCCAGGTGGAATGACTAATGAAAAACTGTTTTTT. Full variable domain (missing parts from reference TRBV28 and TRBJ1-4): DVKVTQSSRYLVKRTGEKVFLECVQDMDHENMFWYRQDPGLGLRLIYFSYDVKMKEKGDIPEGYSVSREKKERFSLILESASTNQTSMYLCASSSPGGMTNEKLFFGSGTQLSVL.